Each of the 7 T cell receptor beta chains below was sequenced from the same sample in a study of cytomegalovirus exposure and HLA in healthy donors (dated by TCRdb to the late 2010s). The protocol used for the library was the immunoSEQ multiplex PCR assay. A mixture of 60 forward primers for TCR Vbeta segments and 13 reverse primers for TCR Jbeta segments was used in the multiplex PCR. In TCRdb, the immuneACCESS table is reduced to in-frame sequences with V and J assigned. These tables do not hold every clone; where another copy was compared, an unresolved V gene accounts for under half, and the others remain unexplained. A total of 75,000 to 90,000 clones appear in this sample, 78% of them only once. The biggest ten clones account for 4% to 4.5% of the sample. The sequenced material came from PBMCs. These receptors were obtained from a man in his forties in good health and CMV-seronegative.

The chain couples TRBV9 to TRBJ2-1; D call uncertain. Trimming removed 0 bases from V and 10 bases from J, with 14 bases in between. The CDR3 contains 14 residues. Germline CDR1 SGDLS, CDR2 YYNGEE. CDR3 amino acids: CASSVGSDSSEQFF. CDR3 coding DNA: TGTGCCAGCAGCGTAGGGAGTGATAGCTCAGAGCAGTTCTTC.

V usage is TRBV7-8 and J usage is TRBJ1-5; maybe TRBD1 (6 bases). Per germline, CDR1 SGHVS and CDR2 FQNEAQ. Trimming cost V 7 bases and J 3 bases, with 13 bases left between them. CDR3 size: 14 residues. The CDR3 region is CASNPGGFNQPQHF. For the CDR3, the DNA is TGTGCCAGCAACCCGGGGGGCTTCAATCAGCCCCAGCATTTT.

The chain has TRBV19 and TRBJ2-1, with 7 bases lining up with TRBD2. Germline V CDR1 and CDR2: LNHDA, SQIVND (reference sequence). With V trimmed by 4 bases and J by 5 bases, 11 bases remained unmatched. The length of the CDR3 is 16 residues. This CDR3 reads CASSTRTALADNEQFF. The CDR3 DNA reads TGTGCCAGTAGTACAAGGACGGCCCTAGCGGACAATGAGCAGTTCTTC.

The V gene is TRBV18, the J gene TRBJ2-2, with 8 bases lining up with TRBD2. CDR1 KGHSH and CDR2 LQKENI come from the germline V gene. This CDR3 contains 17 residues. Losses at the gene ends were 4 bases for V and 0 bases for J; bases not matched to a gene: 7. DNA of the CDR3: TGTGCCAGCTCACTTTCTAGCGGGCAGACGAACACCGGGGAGCTGTTTTTT. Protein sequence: CASSLSSGQTNTGELFF.

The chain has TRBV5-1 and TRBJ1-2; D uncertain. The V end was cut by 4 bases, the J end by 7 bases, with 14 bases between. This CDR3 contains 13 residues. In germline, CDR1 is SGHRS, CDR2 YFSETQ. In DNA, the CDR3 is TGCGCCAGCAGCCCAGGTCCCAGCGGTGGCTACACCTTC. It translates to CASSPGPSGGYTF.

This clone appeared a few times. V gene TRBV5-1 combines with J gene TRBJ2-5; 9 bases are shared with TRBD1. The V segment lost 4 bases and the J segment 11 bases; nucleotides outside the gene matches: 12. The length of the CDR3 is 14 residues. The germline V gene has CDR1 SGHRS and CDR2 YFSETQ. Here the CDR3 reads CASSPTPGQGPQYF. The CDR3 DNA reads TGCGCCAGCAGCCCAACTCCGGGACAGGGTCCGCAGTACTTC.

The CDR3 nucleotides read TGTGTTTCTCTAACTACCGGAGATACCTCGACTAATGAAAAACTGTTTTTT. It translates to CVSLTTGDTSTNEKLFF. V and J are TRBV12-5 and TRBJ1-4; D gene uncertain. Germline-derived CDR1 and CDR2 are LGHNT and FRNRAP. The CDR3 contains 17 residues. Based on the CDR3 plus reference TRBV12-5 and TRBJ1-4, the full variable domain is DARVTQTPRHKVTEMGQEVTMRCQPILGHNTVFWYRQTMMQGLELLAYFRNRAPLDDSGMPKDRFSAEMPDATLATLKIQPSEPRDSAVYFCVSLTTGDTSTNEKLFFGSGTQLSVL.